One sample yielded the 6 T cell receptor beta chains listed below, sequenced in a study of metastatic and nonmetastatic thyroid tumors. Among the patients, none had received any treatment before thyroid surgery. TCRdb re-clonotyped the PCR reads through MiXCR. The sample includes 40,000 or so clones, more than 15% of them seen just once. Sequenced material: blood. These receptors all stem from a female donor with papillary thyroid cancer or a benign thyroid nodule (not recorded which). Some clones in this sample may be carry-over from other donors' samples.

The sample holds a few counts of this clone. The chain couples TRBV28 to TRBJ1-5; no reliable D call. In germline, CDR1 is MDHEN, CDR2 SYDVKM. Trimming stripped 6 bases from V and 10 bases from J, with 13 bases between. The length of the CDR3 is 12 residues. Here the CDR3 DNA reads TGTGCCAGCAGGACCGGGCCTCTTCCCCAGCATTTT. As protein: CASRTGPLPQHF.

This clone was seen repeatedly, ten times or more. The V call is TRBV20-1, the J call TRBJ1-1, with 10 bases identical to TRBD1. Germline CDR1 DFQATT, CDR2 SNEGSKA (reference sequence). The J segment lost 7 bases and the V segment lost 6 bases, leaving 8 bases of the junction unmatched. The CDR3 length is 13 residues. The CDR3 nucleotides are TGCAGTGCCCACCGGACAGGGGGGATTGAAGCTTTCTTT. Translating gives CSAHRTGGIEAFF.

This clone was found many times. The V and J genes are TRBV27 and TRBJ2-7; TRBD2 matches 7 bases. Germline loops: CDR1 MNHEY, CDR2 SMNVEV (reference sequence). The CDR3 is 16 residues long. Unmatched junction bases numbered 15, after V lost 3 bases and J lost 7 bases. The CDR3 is CASSFGIAGSSGEQYF. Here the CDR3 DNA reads TGTGCCAGCAGTTTCGGAATAGCGGGTAGCTCGGGGGAGCAGTACTTC.

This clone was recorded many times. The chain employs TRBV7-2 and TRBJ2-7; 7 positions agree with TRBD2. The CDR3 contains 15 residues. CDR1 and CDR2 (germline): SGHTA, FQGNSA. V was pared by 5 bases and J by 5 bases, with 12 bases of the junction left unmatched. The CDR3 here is CASSREAGVINEQYF. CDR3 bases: TGTGCCAGCAGCCGGGAGGCGGGAGTAATCAACGAGCAGTACTTC.

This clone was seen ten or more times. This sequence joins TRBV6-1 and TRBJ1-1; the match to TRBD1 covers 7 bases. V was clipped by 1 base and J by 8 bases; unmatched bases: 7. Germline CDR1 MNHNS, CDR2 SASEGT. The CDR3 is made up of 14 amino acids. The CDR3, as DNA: TGTGCCAGCAGTGAAGAAAGTACAGGGGCCGAAGCTTTCTTT. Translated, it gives CASSEESTGAEAFF.

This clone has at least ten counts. CDR3 residues: CASSLGGTSGYGEQYF. The CDR3 bases are TGTGCCAGCAGTTTAGGAGGGACTAGCGGTTACGGCGAGCAGTACTTC. The chain carries TRBV12-3 or TRBV12-4 and TRBJ2-7, with 11 bases aligning to TRBD2. The length of the CDR3 is 16 residues. With V trimmed by 1 base and J by 6 bases, 8 bases remained unmatched.